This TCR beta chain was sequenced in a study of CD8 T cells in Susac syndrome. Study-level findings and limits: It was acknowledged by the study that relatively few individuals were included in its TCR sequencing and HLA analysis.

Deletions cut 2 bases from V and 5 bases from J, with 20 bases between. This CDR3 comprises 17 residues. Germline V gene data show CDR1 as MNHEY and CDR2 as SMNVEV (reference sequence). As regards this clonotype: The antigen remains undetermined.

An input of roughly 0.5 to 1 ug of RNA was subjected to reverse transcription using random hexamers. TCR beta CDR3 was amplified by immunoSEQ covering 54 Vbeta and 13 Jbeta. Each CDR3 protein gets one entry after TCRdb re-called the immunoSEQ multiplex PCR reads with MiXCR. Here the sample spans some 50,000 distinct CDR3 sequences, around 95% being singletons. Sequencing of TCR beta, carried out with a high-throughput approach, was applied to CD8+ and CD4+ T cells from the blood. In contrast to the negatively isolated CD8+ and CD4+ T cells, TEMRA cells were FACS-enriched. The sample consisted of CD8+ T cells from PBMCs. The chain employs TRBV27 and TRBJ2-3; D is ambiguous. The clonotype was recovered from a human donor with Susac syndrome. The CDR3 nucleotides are TGTGCCAGCAGTTTAACCCGAGGAGTTTCCTCAGTAGATACGCAGTATTTT. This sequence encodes CASSLTRGVSSVDTQYF.